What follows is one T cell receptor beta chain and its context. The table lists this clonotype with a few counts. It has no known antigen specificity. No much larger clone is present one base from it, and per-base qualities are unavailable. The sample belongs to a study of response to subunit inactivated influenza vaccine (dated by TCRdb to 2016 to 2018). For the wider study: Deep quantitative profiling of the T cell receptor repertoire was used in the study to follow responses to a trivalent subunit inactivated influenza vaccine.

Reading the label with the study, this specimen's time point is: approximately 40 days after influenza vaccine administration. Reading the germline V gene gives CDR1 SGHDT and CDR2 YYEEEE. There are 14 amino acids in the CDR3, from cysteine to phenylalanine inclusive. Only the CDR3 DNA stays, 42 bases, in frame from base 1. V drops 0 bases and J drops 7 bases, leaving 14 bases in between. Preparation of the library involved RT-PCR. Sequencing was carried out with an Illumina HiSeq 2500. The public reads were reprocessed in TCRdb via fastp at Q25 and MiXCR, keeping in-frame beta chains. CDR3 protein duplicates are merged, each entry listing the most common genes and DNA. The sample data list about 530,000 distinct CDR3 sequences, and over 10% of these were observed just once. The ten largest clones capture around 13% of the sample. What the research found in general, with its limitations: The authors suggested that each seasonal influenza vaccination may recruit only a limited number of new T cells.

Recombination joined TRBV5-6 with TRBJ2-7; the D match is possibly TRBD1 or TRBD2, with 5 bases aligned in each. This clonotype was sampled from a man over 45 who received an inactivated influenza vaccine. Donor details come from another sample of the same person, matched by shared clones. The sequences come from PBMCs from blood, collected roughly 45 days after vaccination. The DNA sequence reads TGTGCCAGCAGCTTGGGACCGGCAGGGAGAGAGCAGTACTTC. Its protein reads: CASSLGPAGREQYF. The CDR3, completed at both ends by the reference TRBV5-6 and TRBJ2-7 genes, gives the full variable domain DAGVTQSPTHLIKTRGQQVTLRCSPKSGHDTVSWYQQALGQGPQFIFQYYEEEERQRGNFPDRFSGHQFPNYSSELNVNALLLGDSALYLCASSLGPAGREQYFGPGTRLTVT.